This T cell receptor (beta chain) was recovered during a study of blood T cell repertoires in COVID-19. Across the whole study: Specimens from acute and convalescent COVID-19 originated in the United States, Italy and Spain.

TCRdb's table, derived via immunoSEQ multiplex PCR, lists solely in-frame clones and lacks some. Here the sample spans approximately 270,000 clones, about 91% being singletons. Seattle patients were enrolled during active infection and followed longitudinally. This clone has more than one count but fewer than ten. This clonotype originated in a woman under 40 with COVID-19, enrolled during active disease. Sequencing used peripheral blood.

The CDR3 loop is CASSELAGANNEQFF. CDR3 nucleotides: TGTGCCAGCAGTGAACTAGCGGGAGCAAACAATGAGCAGTTCTTC. The chain is built from TRBV6-1 and TRBJ2-1; 10 bases are shared with TRBD2. Germline CDR1 is MNHNS and CDR2 is SASEGT. With 2 bases clipped from V and 5 bases from J, the junction kept 3 bases outside the gene matches. This CDR3 has 15 residues.